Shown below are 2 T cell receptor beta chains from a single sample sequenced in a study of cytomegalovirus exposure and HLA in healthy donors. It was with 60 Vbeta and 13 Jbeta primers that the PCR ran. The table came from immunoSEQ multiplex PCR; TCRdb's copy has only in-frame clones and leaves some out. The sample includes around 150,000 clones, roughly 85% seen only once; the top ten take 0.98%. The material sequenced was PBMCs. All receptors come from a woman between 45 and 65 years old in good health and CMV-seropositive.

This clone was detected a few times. CDR3 bases: TGTGCCAGCAGTTTAATGGGGGGAGTCACTGAAGCTTTCTTT. It is translated as CASSLMGGVTEAFF. The rearrangement joins TRBV27 to TRBJ1-1; weak D call: TRBD1 (5 bases). Trimming left V 2 bases short and J 4 bases short, with 11 bases between. The CDR3 sequence is 14 residues long. Germline V gene lookup returns CDR1 MNHEY and CDR2 SMNVEV (reference sequence).

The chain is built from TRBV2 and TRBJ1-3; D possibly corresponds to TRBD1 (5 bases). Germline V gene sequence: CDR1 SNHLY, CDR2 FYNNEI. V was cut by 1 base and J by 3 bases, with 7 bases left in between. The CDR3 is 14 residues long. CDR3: CASSEGTFGNTIYF. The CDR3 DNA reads TGTGCCAGCAGTGAAGGGACATTTGGAAACACCATATATTTT.